A selection of T cell receptor beta chains follows, all from one sample in a study of blood T cell repertoires in COVID-19. Using immunoSEQ multiplex PCR, the repertoire was profiled, and TCRdb retains in-frame clones only, with some absent. The sample lists a few hundred thousand clones; about nine tenths were seen once. The sequenced material came from peripheral blood. The receptors originated from a woman younger than 45 with COVID-19, enrolled during active disease. Both conserved end residues are part of each CDR3. A D gene is named only where the DNA matches it firmly. For some rows the clone size is stated as once, few or many, or as a class when expanded; others skip it.

v_call: TRBV5-1
d_call: TRBD1
j_call: TRBJ1-5
clone_size: NA
cdr3_aa: CASSPEGPGQGINQPQHF
cdr3_nt: TGCGCCAGCAGCCCCGAGGGACCGGGACAGGGAATCAATCAGCCCCAGCATTTT

v_call: TRBV9
d_call: NA
j_call: TRBJ1-1
clone_size: NA
cdr3_aa: CASSVGTVGWAEAFF
cdr3_nt: TGTGCCAGCAGCGTAGGGACAGTAGGTTGGGCTGAAGCTTTCTTT

v_call: TRBV27
d_call: NA
j_call: TRBJ1-3
clone_size: NA
cdr3_aa: CASSPQGGSGNTIYF
cdr3_nt: TGTGCCAGCAGTCCCCAGGGAGGCTCTGGAAACACCATATATTTT

v_call: TRBV11-2
d_call: TRBD1
j_call: TRBJ1-4
clone_size: NA
cdr3_aa: CASSWGTGYEKLFF
cdr3_nt: TGTGCCAGCAGCTGGGGGACAGGATATGAAAAACTGTTTTTT

v_call: TRBV15
d_call: NA
j_call: TRBJ2-7
clone_size: NA
cdr3_aa: CATSRVGGLVPYEQYF
cdr3_nt: TGTGCCACCAGCAGAGTGGGGGGGCTGGTGCCCTACGAGCAGTACTTC

v_call: TRBV5-1
d_call: NA
j_call: TRBJ2-3
clone_size: once
cdr3_aa: CASSWGDEADTQYF
cdr3_nt: TGCGCCAGCAGCTGGGGGGACGAGGCAGATACGCAGTATTTT

v_call: TRBV27
d_call: TRBD1
j_call: TRBJ1-4
clone_size: few
cdr3_aa: CASGSRTGHNEKLFF
cdr3_nt: TGTGCCAGCGGCTCTCGGACAGGGCATAATGAAAAACTGTTTTTT

v_call: TRBV29-1
d_call: NA
j_call: TRBJ2-1
clone_size: NA
cdr3_aa: CSVVGGVAYNEQFF
cdr3_nt: TGCAGCGTTGTCGGGGGAGTTGCCTACAATGAGCAGTTCTTC

v_call: TRBV6-6
d_call: NA
j_call: TRBJ1-6
clone_size: NA
cdr3_aa: CASSYSENSPLHF
cdr3_nt: TGTGCCAGCAGTTACTCGGAGAATTCACCCCTCCACTTT

v_call: TRBV7-9
d_call: TRBD2
j_call: TRBJ2-1
clone_size: NA
cdr3_aa: CASSSGTSGSTLDNEQFF
cdr3_nt: TGTGCCAGCAGCTCAGGGACTAGCGGGAGTACGTTAGACAATGAGCAGTTCTTC

v_call: TRBV5-4
d_call: NA
j_call: TRBJ2-7
clone_size: NA
cdr3_aa: CASSGAGRNEQYF
cdr3_nt: TGTGCCAGCAGCGGAGCCGGTCGGAACGAGCAGTACTTC

v_call: TRBV1
d_call: NA
j_call: TRBJ2-3
clone_size: NA
cdr3_aa: CTSSQGGGRATAGEGTDTQYF
cdr3_nt: TGCACCAGCAGCCAAGGGGGGGGCAGGGCTACCGCCGGAGAGGGGACAGATACGCAGTATTTT

v_call: TRBV5-6
d_call: TRBD1
j_call: TRBJ1-2
clone_size: once
cdr3_aa: CASSLGDRAGGYTF
cdr3_nt: TGTGCCAGCAGCTTGGGGGACAGGGCGGGAGGCTACACCTTC

v_call: TRBV19
d_call: NA
j_call: TRBJ1-5
clone_size: NA
cdr3_aa: CASNHRDQPQHF
cdr3_nt: TGTGCCAGTAATCACAGGGATCAGCCCCAGCATTTT

v_call: TRBV11-2
d_call: NA
j_call: TRBJ1-4
clone_size: NA
cdr3_aa: CASSGGLDRELFF
cdr3_nt: TGTGCCAGCAGCGGAGGCCTGGATCGGGAACTGTTTTTT

v_call: TRBV29-1
d_call: TRBD1
j_call: TRBJ1-1
clone_size: NA
cdr3_aa: CSAWTGIEAFF
cdr3_nt: TGCAGCGCCTGGACAGGGATTGAAGCTTTCTTT

v_call: TRBV3-1/TRBV3-2
d_call: TRBD2
j_call: TRBJ2-2
clone_size: NA
cdr3_aa: CASSLRTSGNTGELFF
cdr3_nt: TGTGCCAGCAGCCTACGGACTAGCGGAAACACCGGGGAGCTGTTTTTT

v_call: TRBV15
d_call: NA
j_call: TRBJ2-1
clone_size: NA
cdr3_aa: CATSRDPGGNEQFF
cdr3_nt: TGTGCCACCAGCAGAGATCCGGGCGGGAATGAGCAGTTCTTC

v_call: TRBV30
d_call: NA
j_call: TRBJ2-5
clone_size: NA
cdr3_aa: CAWSVRGQETQYF
cdr3_nt: TGTGCCTGGAGTGTACGGGGGCAAGAGACCCAGTACTTC

v_call: TRBV20-1
d_call: NA
j_call: TRBJ2-7
clone_size: NA
cdr3_aa: CSASSLSVSSYEQYF
cdr3_nt: TGCAGTGCTAGTAGTCTAAGCGTAAGCTCCTACGAGCAGTACTTC

v_call: TRBV10-3
d_call: NA
j_call: TRBJ1-1
clone_size: NA
cdr3_aa: CAISARGSGGRNTEAFF
cdr3_nt: TGTGCCATCAGTGCAAGGGGCTCTGGGGGGAGGAACACTGAAGCTTTCTTT

v_call: TRBV2
d_call: NA
j_call: TRBJ1-5
clone_size: NA
cdr3_aa: CASRGERSNQPQHF
cdr3_nt: TGTGCCAGCAGGGGAGAGCGGAGCAATCAGCCCCAGCATTTT

v_call: TRBV29-1
d_call: NA
j_call: TRBJ2-1
clone_size: NA
cdr3_aa: CSVELGPGRSSYNEQFF
cdr3_nt: TGCAGCGTTGAATTAGGCCCAGGGCGGAGCTCCTACAATGAGCAGTTCTTC

v_call: TRBV7-3
d_call: NA
j_call: TRBJ2-3
clone_size: NA
cdr3_aa: CASSLTSRGPSTDTQYF
cdr3_nt: TGTGCCAGCAGCTTAACGAGCAGGGGCCCTAGCACAGATACGCAGTATTTT

v_call: TRBV11-2
d_call: NA
j_call: TRBJ2-1
clone_size: NA
cdr3_aa: CASSLDNQILEQFF
cdr3_nt: TGTGCCAGCAGCTTAGATAACCAGATTCTTGAGCAGTTCTTC

v_call: TRBV19
d_call: TRBD1
j_call: TRBJ1-5
clone_size: once
cdr3_aa: CASRMDRGYRQPQHF
cdr3_nt: TGTGCCAGTAGGATGGACAGGGGGTACCGTCAGCCCCAGCATTTT

v_call: TRBV20-1
d_call: NA
j_call: TRBJ1-1
clone_size: NA
cdr3_aa: CSASGGEAFF
cdr3_nt: TGCAGTGCTAGCGGCGGTGAAGCTTTCTTT

v_call: TRBV12-5
d_call: NA
j_call: TRBJ1-1
clone_size: NA
cdr3_aa: CASGLVLGGQDTEAFF
cdr3_nt: TGTGCTAGTGGTTTGGTACTGGGGGGGCAGGATACTGAAGCTTTCTTT

v_call: TRBV19
d_call: TRBD1
j_call: TRBJ1-2
clone_size: NA
cdr3_aa: CASQPGQGTNYGYTF
cdr3_nt: TGTGCCAGCCAACCGGGACAGGGCACTAACTATGGCTACACCTTC

v_call: TRBV28
d_call: TRBD1
j_call: TRBJ2-3
clone_size: NA
cdr3_aa: CASSLGTGPDTQYF
cdr3_nt: TGTGCCAGCAGTTTAGGGACAGGCCCAGATACGCAGTATTTT

v_call: TRBV5-1
d_call: TRBD1
j_call: TRBJ2-7
clone_size: NA
cdr3_aa: CASSLHLGQGSSGSSYEQYF
cdr3_nt: TGCGCCAGCAGCTTGCATCTGGGACAGGGGTCTAGCGGCTCGTCCTACGAGCAGTACTTC

v_call: TRBV2
d_call: TRBD2
j_call: TRBJ2-1
clone_size: NA
cdr3_aa: CASSEKSSGSSGEQFF
cdr3_nt: TGTGCCAGCAGTGAAAAGTCTAGCGGGAGTAGTGGTGAGCAGTTCTTC

v_call: TRBV5-5
d_call: NA
j_call: TRBJ2-7
clone_size: few
cdr3_aa: CASSFAGKFEQYF
cdr3_nt: TGTGCCAGCAGCTTCGCAGGGAAGTTCGAGCAGTACTTC

v_call: TRBV11-3
d_call: TRBD1
j_call: TRBJ1-1
clone_size: few
cdr3_aa: CASSPGTVNTEAFF
cdr3_nt: TGTGCCAGCAGCCCCGGGACAGTAAACACTGAAGCTTTCTTT

v_call: TRBV6-5
d_call: NA
j_call: TRBJ2-3
clone_size: once
cdr3_aa: CASSTPRAGTDTQYF
cdr3_nt: TGTGCCAGCAGTACCCCTCGAGCGGGCACAGATACGCAGTATTTT

v_call: TRBV19
d_call: NA
j_call: TRBJ2-3
clone_size: NA
cdr3_aa: CASSRRNTDTQYF
cdr3_nt: TGTGCCAGTAGTCGGCGGAACACAGATACGCAGTATTTT

v_call: TRBV6-4
d_call: NA
j_call: TRBJ2-1
clone_size: NA
cdr3_aa: CASKSSGGSGNEQFF
cdr3_nt: TGTGCCAGCAAGAGTAGTGGAGGGTCCGGCAATGAGCAGTTCTTC

v_call: TRBV19
d_call: NA
j_call: TRBJ1-3
clone_size: NA
cdr3_aa: CASSIASSGNTIYF
cdr3_nt: TGTGCCAGTAGTATAGCCAGCTCTGGAAACACCATATATTTT

v_call: TRBV29-1
d_call: NA
j_call: TRBJ1-2
clone_size: NA
cdr3_aa: CSVVILDSSIYGYTF
cdr3_nt: TGCAGCGTTGTGATCCTTGACAGCTCAATCTATGGCTACACCTTC

v_call: TRBV19
d_call: TRBD2
j_call: TRBJ2-1
clone_size: NA
cdr3_aa: CASSTFGSGTSRYEQFF
cdr3_nt: TGTGCCAGTAGCACGTTTGGGAGCGGGACCTCTAGATATGAGCAGTTCTTC

v_call: TRBV30
d_call: NA
j_call: TRBJ2-7
clone_size: NA
cdr3_aa: CAWRTDSPNEQYF
cdr3_nt: TGTGCCTGGAGGACCGACAGTCCCAACGAGCAGTACTTC

v_call: TRBV7-2
d_call: TRBD2
j_call: TRBJ2-1
clone_size: NA
cdr3_aa: CASSRTSGRNNEQFF
cdr3_nt: TGTGCCAGCAGCCGCACTAGCGGCCGAAACAATGAGCAGTTCTTC

v_call: TRBV11-2
d_call: NA
j_call: TRBJ2-2
clone_size: NA
cdr3_aa: CASSLDLYSNGELFF
cdr3_nt: TGTGCCAGCAGTTTAGATCTATACTCTAACGGGGAGCTGTTTTTT

v_call: TRBV7-9
d_call: NA
j_call: TRBJ1-2
clone_size: NA
cdr3_aa: CASSLPNRESYGYTF
cdr3_nt: TGTGCCAGCAGCTTACCCAACAGGGAAAGCTATGGCTACACCTTC

v_call: TRBV9
d_call: NA
j_call: TRBJ1-6
clone_size: NA
cdr3_aa: CASTSTAGEYNSPLHF
cdr3_nt: TGTGCCAGCACCTCGACCGCCGGGGAATATAATTCACCCCTCCACTTT

v_call: TRBV19
d_call: TRBD1
j_call: TRBJ1-4
clone_size: NA
cdr3_aa: CASSAGQGINEKLFF
cdr3_nt: TGTGCCAGTAGTGCCGGACAGGGGATTAATGAAAAACTGTTTTTT

v_call: TRBV30
d_call: TRBD1
j_call: TRBJ1-4
clone_size: NA
cdr3_aa: CAWSVQGALGEKLFF
cdr3_nt: TGTGCCTGGAGCGTACAGGGGGCGCTGGGTGAAAAACTGTTTTTT

v_call: TRBV4-1
d_call: NA
j_call: TRBJ1-1
clone_size: NA
cdr3_aa: CASSRVGPLGGANTEAFF
cdr3_nt: TGCGCCAGCAGCCGTGTAGGGCCGCTCGGGGGGGCGAACACTGAAGCTTTCTTT

v_call: TRBV5-1
d_call: NA
j_call: TRBJ1-2
clone_size: NA
cdr3_aa: CASSLASDYGYTF
cdr3_nt: TGCGCCAGCAGCTTGGCCTCGGACTATGGCTACACCTTC

v_call: TRBV3-1/TRBV3-2
d_call: TRBD1
j_call: TRBJ2-5
clone_size: NA
cdr3_aa: CASSQAGTAQETQYF
cdr3_nt: TGTGCCAGCAGCCAAGCAGGGACAGCCCAAGAGACCCAGTACTTC

v_call: TRBV11-1
d_call: NA
j_call: TRBJ1-1
clone_size: NA
cdr3_aa: CASSFGTAGIEAFF
cdr3_nt: TGTGCCAGCAGCTTTGGGACTGCTGGGATTGAAGCTTTCTTT

v_call: TRBV10-3
d_call: TRBD1
j_call: TRBJ1-6
clone_size: NA
cdr3_aa: CAISEYPGGEGGSPLHF
cdr3_nt: TGTGCCATCAGTGAGTACCCAGGGGGAGAAGGCGGTTCACCCCTCCACTTT

v_call: TRBV30
d_call: NA
j_call: TRBJ2-7
clone_size: NA
cdr3_aa: CAWNMKRTSYEQYF
cdr3_nt: TGTGCCTGGAATATGAAGCGGACCTCCTACGAGCAGTACTTC